The rows below give T cell receptor beta chains drawn from one sample of a study of CD8 T cell repertoires and HIV-1 epitope variants. Profiling relied on immunoSEQ multiplex PCR, and the TCRdb table lists in-frame clones only, not all of them. The sample includes about 2,800 clones, about 69% of them seen just once. The antigens of these receptors remain unknown. The sample consisted of cultured CD8+ T cells derived from PBMCs. These receptors all come from a male donor with HIV. Both conserved end residues are part of each CDR3. The D gene is left open where the match is weak. For some rows the clone size is stated as once, few or many, or as a class when expanded; others skip it.

TRBJ2-2 NA TRBV9 NA TGTGCCAGCAGCAACCCCCTCACCGGGGAGCTGTTTTTT CASSNPLTGELFF
TRBJ2-3 NA TRBV7-6 NA TGTGCCAGCAGCTTAAGCGTCGGGACTAGCACAGATACGCAGTATTTT CASSLSVGTSTDTQYF
TRBJ2-1 NA TRBV5-1 TRBD1 TGCGCCAGCAGCCCCTCGACAGGGGGGAACAATGAGCAGTTCTTC CASSPSTGGNNEQFF
TRBJ1-2 NA TRBV6-5 NA TGTGCCAGCAGTTCCCGGAGTGGGGATGGCTACACCTTC CASSSRSGDGYTF
TRBJ2-5 NA TRBV10-3 NA TGTGCCATCAGTGGGACAAGCGGGGAGACCCAGTACTTC CAISGTSGETQYF
TRBJ1-2 few TRBV19 TRBD1 TGTGCCAGTAGCATAGAACCGACAGGGGGAACCCCTACCCACTTATATGGCTACACCTTC CASSIEPTGGTPTHLYGYTF
TRBJ2-1 NA TRBV28 TRBD2 TGTGCCAGCAGTTTCCCTAGGATGGGAGGGCCGATTGAGCAGTTCTTC CASSFPRMGGPIEQFF
TRBJ1-3 NA TRBV9 NA TGTGCCAGCGCGGGGGACGGAAACACCATATATTTT CASAGDGNTIYF
TRBJ1-5 NA TRBV7-9 TRBD1 TGTGCCAGCAGCCCACAGGGGGCTGGCAATCAGCCCCAGCATTTT CASSPQGAGNQPQHF
TRBJ1-2 NA TRBV11-2 NA TGTGCCAGCAGCTTAGAAGGTTTGGGGGCTGGCTACACCTTC CASSLEGLGAGYTF
TRBJ1-2 once TRBV30 TRBD1 TGTGCCTGGAGTCCCGGACAGGGACAGAACTATGGCTACACCTTC CAWSPGQGQNYGYTF